Presented here are 7 T cell receptor beta chains from one specimen sequenced in a study of blood T cell repertoires in COVID-19. TCRdb keeps only in-frame clones here, not all; method: immunoSEQ multiplex PCR. Found here are 300,000 or so clones, roughly nine tenths of them singletons; the top ten hold roughly 2.9%. Material: peripheral blood. These TCRs come from a woman aged 25 to 39 with COVID-19, enrolled during active disease.

This chain joins TRBV19 and TRBJ1-5; D call uncertain. The V end lost 5 bases, the J end lost 1 base, and 15 bases lay between the germline ends. Germline V gene data show CDR1 as LNHDA and CDR2 as SQIVND (reference sequence). The CDR3 runs to 16 residues. CDR3 loop: CASSPYLGRSNQPQHF. The CDR3 bases are TGTGCCAGTAGTCCCTATCTCGGCAGGAGCAATCAGCCCCAGCATTTT.

The V and J genes are TRBV3-1 (or the pseudogene TRBV3-2) and TRBJ2-5; 9 nucleotides agree with TRBD2. The CDR3 is 12 amino acids. Unmatched junction bases numbered 4, after V lost 4 bases and J lost 10 bases. CDR1 LGHDT and CDR2 YNNKEL come from the germline V gene (reference sequence). Here the CDR3 reads CASSPLAGSQYF. DNA of the CDR3: TGTGCCAGCAGCCCCCTAGCGGGAAGCCAGTACTTC.

This chain joins TRBV19 and TRBJ1-1; D perhaps matches TRBD1 (6 bases). Trimming stripped 8 bases from V and 7 bases from J, with 17 bases between. The germline gives CDR1 LNHDA, CDR2 SQIVND (reference sequence). The CDR3 runs to 13 residues. The CDR3 DNA reads as TGTGCCAGTCTCCCAACAGGGAGGGGTGAAGCTTTCTTT. Residues: CASLPTGRGEAFF.

This chain connects TRBV5-8 to TRBJ2-1, with a possible D match to TRBD2 (6 bases). The CDR3 has 16 amino acids. Germline V gene lookup returns CDR1 SGHTS and CDR2 YDEGEE. The V end was cut by 4 bases, the J end by 6 bases, with 20 bases between. The CDR3, as DNA: TGTGCCAGCAGCCCGGGCCATCGGGTGGGGGGCAATGAGCAGTTCTTC. The encoded protein is CASSPGHRVGGNEQFF. Using reference TRBV5-8 and TRBJ2-1 for the parts outside the CDR3, the full variable domain is EAGVTQSPTHLIKTRGQQATLRCSPISGHTSVYWYQQALGLGLQFLLWYDEGEERNRGNFPPRFSGRQFPNYSSELNVNALELEDSALYLCASSPGHRVGGNEQFFGPGTRLTVL.

CDR3 protein: CASSLPGSPDTQYF. DNA of the CDR3: TGTGCCAGCAGCTTGCCTGGGAGCCCAGATACGCAGTATTTT. The chain uses TRBV5-4 and TRBJ2-3; tentative D call: TRBD2 (5 bases). Trimming cost V 1 base and J 4 bases, with 10 bases left between them. CDR3 length equals 14 residues. Per the germline V gene, CDR1 is SGHNT and CDR2 is YYREEE (reference sequence). Combining the CDR3 with reference TRBV5-4 and TRBJ2-3 gives the whole variable domain ETGVTQSPTHLIKTRGQQVTLRCSSQSGHNTVSWYQQALGQGPQFIFQYYREEENGRGNFPPRFSGLQFPNYSSELNVNALELDDSALYLCASSLPGSPDTQYFGPGTRLTVL.

The CDR3 loop is CASSPPRGGRALETQYF. The CDR3 region has the DNA TGTGCCAGCTCACCACCTAGGGGCGGGAGGGCCCTGGAGACCCAGTACTTC. V gene TRBV18 combines with J gene TRBJ2-5; 9 nucleotides align to TRBD2. Unmatched junction bases numbered 10, after V lost 0 bases and J lost 5 bases. CDR1 and CDR2 (germline): KGHSH, LQKENI. CDR3 length equals 17 residues.

The rearrangement uses TRBV7-8 and TRBJ2-7; 10 nucleotides line up with TRBD2. The CDR3 consists of 16 residues. With V trimmed by 1 base and J by 4 bases, 7 bases remained unmatched. Germline CDR1 reads SGHVS; CDR2 reads FQNEAQ. CDR3 in DNA: TGTGCCAGCAGCTTAGGGGGACTAGCGAGCGGTTACGAGCAGTACTTC. This encodes CASSLGGLASGYEQYF.